The rows below give T cell receptor beta chains drawn from one sample of a study of blood T cell repertoires in COVID-19. The data were produced by immunoSEQ multiplex PCR, yet TCRdb's version contains in-frame clones alone and is incomplete. Here the sample spans roughly 97,000 clones, roughly 80% being singletons. What was sequenced was peripheral blood. These receptors were collected from a woman older than 75 with active or convalescent COVID-19. Each CDR3 is given with its conserved first and last residue. The D gene is left open where the match is weak. Clone sizes are given selectively: once, few, many, or a class where the clone is expanded.

J gene	clone size	D gene	V gene	CDR3 DNA	CDR3 protein
TRBJ1-5	NA	TRBD1	TRBV28	TGTGCCAGCAGGAGACAGGGGGGATATGAGCAGCCCCAGCATTTT	CASRRQGGYEQPQHF
TRBJ1-6	NA	NA	TRBV9	TGTGCCAGCAGCCCGTGGGGGGGTAGTTCACCCCTCCACTTT	CASSPWGGSSPLHF
TRBJ2-7	once	NA	TRBV20-1	TGCAGTGCTAGTACAGGGATCTACGAGCAGTACTTC	CSASTGIYEQYF
TRBJ1-6	once	TRBD1	TRBV9	TGTGCCAGCAGCCCCGACAGGGATTCACCCCTCCACTTT	CASSPDRDSPLHF
TRBJ1-6	once	NA	TRBV28	TGTGCCAGCAGTTTGTGGGGAGCCTCCTATAATTCACCCCTCCACTTT	CASSLWGASYNSPLHF
TRBJ1-2	once	TRBD1	TRBV25-1	TGTGCCAGCAGCTCTAACAGGGGAGTTTCTGGCTACACCTTC	CASSSNRGVSGYTF
TRBJ2-3	NA	TRBD2	TRBV7-9	TGTGCCAGCAGCTTAGGGGGAGGGCGGAGGGACACAGATACGCAGTATTTT	CASSLGGGRRDTDTQYF
TRBJ1-2	NA	TRBD1	TRBV9	TGTGCCAGCAGCGTCAGGACAGGGGGCTTCGGGGACTATGGCTACACCTTC	CASSVRTGGFGDYGYTF
TRBJ1-5	NA	NA	TRBV5-6	TGTGCCAGCAGCTTCTTCGGGGATCAGCCCCAGCATTTT	CASSFFGDQPQHF
TRBJ2-3	NA	NA	TRBV9	TGTGCCAGCAGCGTACTCGGGTCTGCAGATACGCAGTATTTT	CASSVLGSADTQYF
TRBJ1-3	NA	NA	TRBV3-1/TRBV3-2	TGTGCCAGCAGCTTGCAAGGTGAGGTCCCCACTGGAAACACCATATATTTT	CASSLQGEVPTGNTIYF
TRBJ1-6	NA	NA	TRBV2	TGTGCCAGCAGCCTTAGGAAGGGGGAGCAGTCACCCCTCCACTTT	CASSLRKGEQSPLHF
TRBJ1-3	once	NA	TRBV7-2	TGTGCCAGCAGCCCATCAGGGGGAAACACCATATATTTT	CASSPSGGNTIYF
TRBJ1-2	NA	NA	TRBV28	TGTGCCAGCAGCACAGCAGACTATGGCTACACCTTC	CASSTADYGYTF
TRBJ1-1	NA	NA	TRBV12-3/TRBV12-4	TGTGCCAGCAGTTACTACAACACTGAAGCTTTCTTT	CASSYYNTEAFF
TRBJ1-1	NA	TRBD1	TRBV4-3	TGCGCCAGCAGCCTCCGGGACAGGGAGAACACTGAAGCTTTCTTT	CASSLRDRENTEAFF
TRBJ1-1	NA	TRBD1	TRBV28	TGTGCCAGCAGCCCACTCGGGACAGTAGAACTGAACACTGAAGCTTTCTTT	CASSPLGTVELNTEAFF
TRBJ1-1	NA	NA	TRBV5-1	TGCGCCAGCGGTACCGTGGGGGCGAACACTGAAGCTTTCTTT	CASGTVGANTEAFF
TRBJ1-1	NA	NA	TRBV5-5	TGTGCCAGCAGCTTGACGGCGGGCGTGAACACTGAAGCTTTCTTT	CASSLTAGVNTEAFF
TRBJ1-1	once	NA	TRBV18	TGTGCCAGCTCACCAGACTTCCTGAACACTGAAGCTTTCTTT	CASSPDFLNTEAFF
TRBJ2-2	NA	NA	TRBV7-3	TGTGCCAGCAAGTCAGGGCCCACCGGGGAGCTGTTTTTT	CASKSGPTGELFF
TRBJ1-2	NA	NA	TRBV9	TGTGCCAGCAGCGCAGGGAAGAACTATGGCTACACCTTC	CASSAGKNYGYTF
TRBJ1-1	NA	TRBD1	TRBV7-9	TGTGCCAGCAGCCGACAGGGAGACACTGAAGCTTTCTTT	CASSRQGDTEAFF
TRBJ1-3	NA	TRBD1	TRBV4-3	TGCGCCAGCAGCCATCAACAGGGGGTTCTCTCTGGAAACACCATATATTTT	CASSHQQGVLSGNTIYF
TRBJ2-7	NA	NA	TRBV9	TGTGCCAGCAGCGCGAGCGAGTCGGCTTCCTACGAGCAGTACTTC	CASSASESASYEQYF
TRBJ2-1	NA	TRBD2	TRBV3-1/TRBV3-2	TGTGCCAGCAGCCAAGAAGCCCTGGGGGTAGCGGGGGGCCCCGGTCACAATGAGCAGTTCTTC	CASSQEALGVAGGPGHNEQFF
TRBJ1-6	NA	NA	TRBV6-5	TGTGCCAGCAGGCTCAGTGCGGATTCACCCCTCCACTTT	CASRLSADSPLHF
TRBJ2-5	few	NA	TRBV7-7	TGTGCTAGCGCCAGGGAGGCTAGAGAGACCCAGTACTTC	CASAREARETQYF
TRBJ2-7	few	NA	TRBV7-3	TGTGCCAGCAGCTTAACGTTCGGAGGGGAGACCTACGAGCAGTACTTC	CASSLTFGGETYEQYF
TRBJ2-5	few	TRBD1	TRBV24-1	TGTGCCACCAGTGACACCACCGGACTGACAGGGCTAGGGACCCAGTACTTC	CATSDTTGLTGLGTQYF
TRBJ1-6	NA	NA	TRBV28	TGTGCCAGCAGGTACAGGGCTTCACCCCTCCACTTT	CASRYRASPLHF
TRBJ1-1	NA	NA	TRBV6-2/TRBV6-3	TGTGCCAGCAGTTCTCACCCGGACAGACCGAACACTGAAGCTTTCTTT	CASSSHPDRPNTEAFF
TRBJ2-6	NA	TRBD1	TRBV4-3	TGCGCCAGCAGCCAAGGGCGACAGGGGGGAATATATGGGGCCAACGTCCTGACTTTC	CASSQGRQGGIYGANVLTF
TRBJ1-5	NA	TRBD1	TRBV4-2	TGTGCCAGCAGCCAAGGGCTGACAGGGTTTCAGCCCCAGCATTTT	CASSQGLTGFQPQHF
TRBJ2-3	NA	TRBD2	TRBV28	TGTGCCAGCAGTCCCCCGGGACTAGCTTCTTATACGCAGTATTTT	CASSPPGLASYTQYF
TRBJ1-4	once	TRBD1	TRBV7-2	TGTGCCAGCAGCTTCCATCAGGGGGCACAAGGGGAAAAACTGTTTTTT	CASSFHQGAQGEKLFF
TRBJ2-3	NA	TRBD2	TRBV11-3	TGTGCCAGCAGCCCCGGACTAGCGGCTAGCACAGATACGCAGTATTTT	CASSPGLAASTDTQYF
TRBJ2-5	NA	NA	TRBV9	TGTGCCAGCAGCGTAGCGGGGCAAGAGACCCAGTACTTC	CASSVAGQETQYF
TRBJ1-1	NA	TRBD1	TRBV5-1	TGCGCCAGCAGCTTCAACTTCGGACAGGGATCAGGCACTGAAGCTTTCTTT	CASSFNFGQGSGTEAFF
TRBJ2-4	NA	TRBD1	TRBV15	TGTGCCACCAGCAGGGGGAGGGACAGGGCGCTAGACATTCAGTACTTC	CATSRGRDRALDIQYF
TRBJ1-1	NA	TRBD1	TRBV10-3	TGTGCCATGGGACAGGGTGACACTGAAGCTTTCTTT	CAMGQGDTEAFF
TRBJ1-1	NA	NA	TRBV4-2	TGTGCCAGCAGCCAAGATCCGACAGTGAACACTGAAGCTTTCTTT	CASSQDPTVNTEAFF
TRBJ2-7	NA	TRBD2	TRBV7-9	TGTGCCAGCAGCTCCGGGACTAGCGGTTACTACGAGCAGTACTTC	CASSSGTSGYYEQYF
TRBJ1-4	NA	NA	TRBV7-8	TGTGCCAGCAGCTCTAGCCGTAGTGAAAAACTGTTTTTT	CASSSSRSEKLFF
TRBJ1-1	NA	NA	TRBV7-9	TGTGCCAGCAGCTTATTTGAGGGGAACACTGAAGCTTTCTTT	CASSLFEGNTEAFF
TRBJ2-7	NA	TRBD1	TRBV6-2/TRBV6-3	TGTGCCAGCAGTACCCGGACAGGGGGGTACGAGCAGTACTTC	CASSTRTGGYEQYF
TRBJ1-2	NA	NA	TRBV14	TGTGCCAGCAGCCAATCAGTCTTCGGCTACACCTTC	CASSQSVFGYTF
TRBJ2-1	NA	TRBD2	TRBV7-2	TGTGCCAGCAGCTTCGGGGGGGCCTGGGATGAGCAGTTCTTC	CASSFGGAWDEQFF
TRBJ1-3	NA	NA	TRBV5-1	TGCGCCAGCAGCTTTGAGGGCTCTGGAAACACCATATATTTT	CASSFEGSGNTIYF
TRBJ2-7	few	NA	TRBV30	TGTGCCTGGAGTGGGAGGAAAACGGAGTACTTC	CAWSGRKTEYF
TRBJ2-7	NA	NA	TRBV30	TGTGCCTGGAGTGTCCCTGCGGGAGAGCAGTACTTC	CAWSVPAGEQYF
TRBJ1-5	few	TRBD1	TRBV19	TGTGCCAGTAGTACAGCAGGGGGCTTTAGTCAGCCCCAGCATTTT	CASSTAGGFSQPQHF